The entry below describes one TCR beta chain. The source of the sample is a study of CD8+ T cells in alopecia areata. Germline values: CDR1 SNHLY, CDR2 FYNNEI. Trimming left V 4 bases short and J 0 bases short, with 7 bases between. The CDR3 has 13 amino acids. Indicated treatment: oral pan-JAK inhibitor, 5-10 mg twice daily. Isolation of CD4+ and CD8+ T cells from PBMCs was achieved by sorting. Reverse transcription of extracted RNA yielded cDNA, which provided the sequencing template. The assay was immunoSEQ multiplex PCR, and TCRdb's table has in-frame clones only and misses some. The profile covers roughly 110,000 clones, with roughly 50% appearing a single time and 10% to 15% taken by the ten largest.

Sequencing used CD8+ T cells sorted from blood, obtained at week 24, from a patient treated with tofacitinib. This receptor was identified in a human donor with alopecia areata. The chain uses TRBV2 and TRBJ2-7; D gene uncertain. DNA of the CDR3: TGTGCCAGCAGTGCCGGCGACTCCTACGAGCAGTACTTC. Amino acid sequence: CASSAGDSYEQYF.